Shown below are 12 T cell receptor beta chains from a single sample sequenced in a study of control samples from healthy donors and cancer patients. The method was immunoSEQ multiplex PCR; TCRdb's version includes in-frame clones alone and lacks a portion of them. The profile shows about 110,000 clones, less than 95% of them singletons. The sequencing sample was made of blood. All receptors derive from a human donor in good health. The donor label of this sample is uncertain.

J is TRBJ1-1 and V is TRBV18, with 9 positions matching TRBD1. CDR1 and CDR2 from the germline V gene are KGHSH and LQKENI. This CDR3 has 13 amino acids. Losses at the gene ends were 4 bases for V and 4 bases for J; bases not matched to a gene: 1. The CDR3 region is CASSQDRGTEAFF. The CDR3 DNA follows: TGTGCCAGCTCACAGGACAGGGGCACTGAAGCTTTCTTT.

The V call is TRBV6-1, the J call TRBJ1-1; no firm D call. V lost 2 bases, J lost 8 bases, and 9 bases lay in between. Looked up from germline, CDR1 is MNHNS and CDR2 is SASEGT. The CDR3 spans 12 residues. CDR3 protein: CASSEYQQEAFF. The CDR3 DNA sequence: TGTGCCAGCAGTGAATATCAGCAGGAAGCTTTCTTT.

In this sample, this clone turned up once. The chain uses TRBV7-9 and TRBJ2-5; D is uncertain. The CDR3 contains 11 residues. Trimming stripped 3 bases from V and 1 base from J, with 0 bases between. Per germline, CDR1 SEHNR and CDR2 FQNEAQ (reference sequence). CDR3 sequence: CASSFQETQYF. The CDR3 DNA follows: TGTGCCAGCAGCTTCCAAGAGACCCAGTACTTC.

The chain is built from TRBV6-5 and TRBJ1-2; a weak D match, TRBD1 (5 bases). There are 14 residues in the CDR3. V was cut by 6 bases and J by 6 bases, with 17 bases left in between. Germline CDR1 and CDR2: MNHEY and SVGAGI. The CDR3 here is CASRRGGYDHGYTF. The CDR3 nucleotides read TGTGCCAGCAGACGGGGGGGGTATGACCATGGCTACACCTTC.

The J gene is TRBJ2-3, the V gene TRBV10-1; 7 bases are a match to TRBD2. The CDR3 has 15 residues. The V segment lost 0 bases and the J segment 3 bases; nucleotides outside the gene matches: 3. The germline V gene encodes CDR1 WNHNN and CDR2 SYGVQD (reference sequence). CDR3 sequence: CASSESGGGTDTQYF. CDR3 nucleotide sequence: TGCGCCAGCAGTGAGTCTGGGGGGGGGACAGATACGCAGTATTTT.

The genes are TRBV6-1 and TRBJ1-5; no definite D call. CDR1 and CDR2 from the germline V gene are MNHNS and SASEGT. The CDR3 covers 13 residues. Trimming pared 2 bases from V and 4 bases from J, leaving 6 bases between. CDR3 in amino acids: CASSEFVNQPQHF. DNA of the CDR3: TGTGCCAGCAGTGAATTTGTTAATCAGCCCCAGCATTTT.

The chain has TRBV21-1 and TRBJ1-3. TRBV21-1 represents a pseudogene. The CDR3 runs to 15 residues. The CDR3 reads CASSNLSLAGNTIYF. The CDR3 DNA reads TGTGCCAGCAGCAACCTAAGCCTAGCTGGAAACACCATATATTTT.

The chain couples TRBV2 to TRBJ1-6; 8 nucleotides match TRBD1. Looked up from germline, CDR1 is SNHLY and CDR2 is FYNNEI. There are 15 residues in the CDR3. V trimming: 6 bases; J trimming: 6 bases; junction bases outside the gene matches: 7. CDR3 protein: CASRPGGNINSPLHF. The CDR3 nucleotides read TGTGCCAGCAGGCCAGGGGGCAATATTAATTCACCCCTCCACTTT.

This chain connects TRBV10-3 to TRBJ2-3; 11 bases agree with TRBD2. Trimming removed 8 bases from V and 10 bases from J; junction bases left unmatched: 11. CDR3 length: 14 amino acids. Germline V gene data show CDR1 as ENHRY and CDR2 as SYGVKD. The CDR3 region is CAIQTELAGASQYF. The CDR3 bases are TGTGCCATCCAAACGGAACTAGCGGGGGCCTCGCAGTATTTT.

The chain joins TRBV12-5 to TRBJ2-1, with 8 bases that match TRBD1. Per the germline V gene, CDR1 is LGHNT and CDR2 is FRNRAP. V lost 2 bases and J lost 6; bases outside the gene matches: 6. The CDR3 is made up of 15 amino acids. CDR3 residues: CASGLFQGAVNEQFF. For the CDR3, the DNA is TGTGCTAGTGGTTTGTTCCAGGGGGCTGTCAATGAGCAGTTCTTC.

The chain employs TRBV25-1 and TRBJ2-7; D ambiguous. Trimming removed 4 bases from V and 3 bases from J, with 4 bases in between. Germline V gene data show CDR1 as MGHDK and CDR2 as SYGVNS. The CDR3 consists of 11 residues. CDR3 sequence reads: CASSGIYEQYF. The CDR3 DNA reads TGTGCCAGCAGTGGAATCTACGAGCAGTACTTC.

The V call is TRBV5-1, the J call TRBJ1-5; the match to TRBD1 covers 8 bases. J was trimmed by 6 bases and V by 4 bases; bases with no gene match: 9. Germline V CDR1 and CDR2: SGHRS, YFSETQ. This CDR3 is 15 amino acids long. CDR3 residues: CASSQSGGATQPQHF. The CDR3 DNA reads TGCGCCAGCAGCCAGTCAGGGGGCGCGACTCAGCCCCAGCATTTT.